This section outlines one T cell receptor beta chain sequence together with its context. The target antigen is unknown. The authors ran the immunoSEQ assay, v3.0, at survey level. The data were produced by immunoSEQ multiplex PCR, yet TCRdb's version contains in-frame clones alone and is incomplete. The table lists some 31,000 clones, around 97% of them singletons, with 2.5% to 3% in the top ten. This sample is part of a study of long-term antiretroviral therapy in people with HIV. Study-level results: Pre-ART clonal expansion yielded clones that dominated the repertoire at all time points. Blood draws took place between about 2003 and 2018 and possibly involved older ART regimens.

The CDR3 totals 17 residues. The chain couples TRBV21-1 to TRBJ2-7. TRBV21-1 is marked as a pseudogene. The starting material was unsorted PBMCs, obtained 6.9 years after starting antiretroviral therapy. The source is a man aged 30-40 years with HIV. The CDR3, as DNA: TGTGCCAGCACCAACCCTGGGGGGCGGGACGGGCGCCACGAGCAGTACTTC. Encoded protein: CASTNPGGRDGRHEQYF.